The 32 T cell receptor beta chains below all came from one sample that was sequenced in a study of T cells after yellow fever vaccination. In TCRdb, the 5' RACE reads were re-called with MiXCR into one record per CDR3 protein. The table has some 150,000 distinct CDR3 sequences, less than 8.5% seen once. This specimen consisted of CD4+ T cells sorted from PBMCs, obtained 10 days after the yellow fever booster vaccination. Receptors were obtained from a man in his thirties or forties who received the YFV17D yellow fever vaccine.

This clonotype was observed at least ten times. CDR3 residues: CASSPPAGPQYF. For the CDR3, the DNA is TGTGCCAGCAGCCCACCAGCAGGACCCCAGTACTTC. This chain links TRBV7-9 with TRBJ2-5, with D unclear. This CDR3 comprises 12 residues. V gave up 5 bases and J gave up 9 bases, with 13 bases separating them. CDR1 and CDR2 from the germline V gene are SEHNR and FQNEAQ (reference sequence).

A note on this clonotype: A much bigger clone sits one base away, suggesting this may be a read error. The DNA for the CDR3 is TGTGCCAACAGCTTAGAGGTTGCGTTCTACAATGAGCAGTTCTTC. This translates into CANSLEVAFYNEQFF. The rearrangement links TRBV7-2 to TRBJ2-1, with unresolved D. Germline-derived CDR1 and CDR2 are SGHTA and FQGNSA. The CDR3 has 15 residues.

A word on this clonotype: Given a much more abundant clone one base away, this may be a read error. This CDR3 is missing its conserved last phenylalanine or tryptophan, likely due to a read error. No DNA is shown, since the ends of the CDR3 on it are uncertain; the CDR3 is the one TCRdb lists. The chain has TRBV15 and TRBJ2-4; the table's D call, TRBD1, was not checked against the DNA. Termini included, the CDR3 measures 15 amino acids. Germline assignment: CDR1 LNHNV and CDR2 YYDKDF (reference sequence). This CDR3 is CATSRGTISRVPSQY.

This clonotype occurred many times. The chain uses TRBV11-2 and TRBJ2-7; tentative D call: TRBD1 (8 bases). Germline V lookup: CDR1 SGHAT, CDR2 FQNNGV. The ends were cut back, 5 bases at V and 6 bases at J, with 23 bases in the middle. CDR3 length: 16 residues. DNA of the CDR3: TGTGCCAGCAGCCTCCAAAGCGGGACAGGTAATCTCGAGCAGTACTTC. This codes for CASSLQSGTGNLEQYF.

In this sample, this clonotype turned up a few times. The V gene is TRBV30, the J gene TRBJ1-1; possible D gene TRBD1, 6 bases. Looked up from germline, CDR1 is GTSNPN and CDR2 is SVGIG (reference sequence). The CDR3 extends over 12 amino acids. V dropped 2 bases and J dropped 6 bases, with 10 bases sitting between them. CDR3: CAWSRDNPEAFF. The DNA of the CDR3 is TGTGCCTGGAGTCGGGACAATCCTGAAGCTTTCTTT.

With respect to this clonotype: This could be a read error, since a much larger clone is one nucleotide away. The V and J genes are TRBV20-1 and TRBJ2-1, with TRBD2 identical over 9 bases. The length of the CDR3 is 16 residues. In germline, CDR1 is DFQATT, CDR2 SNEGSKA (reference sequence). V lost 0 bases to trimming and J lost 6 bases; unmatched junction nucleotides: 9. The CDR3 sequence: CSARDRGLADFNEQFF. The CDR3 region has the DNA TGCAGTGCTAGAGACCGGGGACTAGCAGATTTCAATGAGCAGTTCTTC.

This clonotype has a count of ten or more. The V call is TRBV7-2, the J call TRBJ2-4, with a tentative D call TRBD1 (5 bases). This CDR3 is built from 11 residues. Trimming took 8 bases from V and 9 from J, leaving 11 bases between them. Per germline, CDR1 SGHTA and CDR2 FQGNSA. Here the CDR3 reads CASDSRGIQYF. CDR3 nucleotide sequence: TGTGCCAGCGACTCTAGGGGCATTCAGTACTTC.

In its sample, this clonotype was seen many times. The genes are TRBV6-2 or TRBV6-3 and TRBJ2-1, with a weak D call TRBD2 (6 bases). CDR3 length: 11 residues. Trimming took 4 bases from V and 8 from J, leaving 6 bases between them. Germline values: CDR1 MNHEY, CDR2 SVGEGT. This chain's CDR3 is CASSWGDEQFF. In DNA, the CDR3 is TGTGCCAGCAGTTGGGGGGATGAGCAGTTCTTC.

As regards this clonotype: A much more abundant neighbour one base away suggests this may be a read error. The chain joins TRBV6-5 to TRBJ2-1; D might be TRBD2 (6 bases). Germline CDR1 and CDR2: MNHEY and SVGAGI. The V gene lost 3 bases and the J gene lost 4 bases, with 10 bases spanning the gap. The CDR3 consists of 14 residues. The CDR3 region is CASSYGRGYNEQFF. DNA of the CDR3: TGTGCCAGCAGTTATGGGCGGGGATACAATGAGCAGTTCTTC.

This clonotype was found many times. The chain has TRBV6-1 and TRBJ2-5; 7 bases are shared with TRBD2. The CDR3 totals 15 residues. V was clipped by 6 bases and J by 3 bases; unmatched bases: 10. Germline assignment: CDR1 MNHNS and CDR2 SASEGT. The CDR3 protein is CASRPPSSGKETQYF. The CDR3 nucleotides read TGTGCCAGCAGACCACCTTCTAGCGGCAAAGAGACCCAGTACTTC.

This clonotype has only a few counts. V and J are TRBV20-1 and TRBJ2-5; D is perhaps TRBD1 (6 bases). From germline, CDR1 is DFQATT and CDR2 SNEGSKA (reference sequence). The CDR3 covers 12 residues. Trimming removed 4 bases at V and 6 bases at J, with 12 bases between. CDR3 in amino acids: CSANRDTQTQYF. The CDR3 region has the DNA TGCAGTGCTAACCGGGACACCCAGACCCAGTACTTC.

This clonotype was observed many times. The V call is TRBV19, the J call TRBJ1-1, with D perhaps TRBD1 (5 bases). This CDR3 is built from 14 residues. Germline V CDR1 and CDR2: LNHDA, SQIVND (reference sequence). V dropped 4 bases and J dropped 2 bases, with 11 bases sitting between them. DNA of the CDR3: TGTGCCAGTAGTAGACAGAGTTATAACACTGAAGCTTTCTTT. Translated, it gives CASSRQSYNTEAFF.

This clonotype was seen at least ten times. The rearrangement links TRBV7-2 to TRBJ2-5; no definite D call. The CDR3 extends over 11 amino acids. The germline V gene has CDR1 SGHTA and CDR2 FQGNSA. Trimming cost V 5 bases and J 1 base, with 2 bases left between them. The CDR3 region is CASSPQETQYF. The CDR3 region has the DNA TGTGCCAGCAGCCCCCAAGAGACCCAGTACTTC. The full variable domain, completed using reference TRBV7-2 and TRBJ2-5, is GAGVSQSPSNKVTEKGKDVELRCDPISGHTALYWYRQSLGQGLEFLIYFQGNSAPDKSGLPSDRFSAERTGGSVSTLTIQRTQQEDSAVYLCASSPQETQYFGPGTRLLVL.

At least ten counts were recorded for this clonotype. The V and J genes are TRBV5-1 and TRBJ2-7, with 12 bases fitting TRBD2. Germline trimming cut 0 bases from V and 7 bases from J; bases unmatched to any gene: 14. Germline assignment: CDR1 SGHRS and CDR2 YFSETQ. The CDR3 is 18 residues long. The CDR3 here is CASSLGGLAGTVSEEQYF. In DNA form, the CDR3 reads TGCGCCAGCAGCTTGGGGGGACTAGCGGGTACAGTTTCGGAGGAGCAGTACTTC.

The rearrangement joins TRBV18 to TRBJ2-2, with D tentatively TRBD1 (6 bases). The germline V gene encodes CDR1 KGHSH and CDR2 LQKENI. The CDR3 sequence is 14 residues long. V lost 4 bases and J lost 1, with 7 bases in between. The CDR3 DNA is TGTGCCAGCTCACAACAGGGGAACACCGGGGAGCTGTTTTTT. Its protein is CASSQQGNTGELFF.

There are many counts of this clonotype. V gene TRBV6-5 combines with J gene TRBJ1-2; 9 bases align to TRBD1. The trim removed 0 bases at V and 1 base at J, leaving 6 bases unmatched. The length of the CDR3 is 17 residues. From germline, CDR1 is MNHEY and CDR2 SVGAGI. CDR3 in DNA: TGTGCCAGCAGTTACTCGATTAGACAGGGGGGTAACTATGGCTACACCTTC. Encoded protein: CASSYSIRQGGNYGYTF.

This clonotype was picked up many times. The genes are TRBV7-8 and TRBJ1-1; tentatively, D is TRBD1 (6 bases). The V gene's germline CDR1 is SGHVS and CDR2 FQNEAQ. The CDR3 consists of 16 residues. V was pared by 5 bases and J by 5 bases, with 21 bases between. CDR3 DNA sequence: TGTGCCAGCAGCACACAACAGGGTCGCCGGGCTACTGAAGCTTTCTTT. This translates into CASSTQQGRRATEAFF.

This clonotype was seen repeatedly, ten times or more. The CDR3 loop reads CASSSRLGHEQFF. The DNA for the CDR3 is TGTGCCAGCAGCTCGAGACTAGGCCATGAGCAGTTCTTC. The chain is built from TRBV9 and TRBJ2-1, with D possibly matching TRBD2 (6 bases). This CDR3 is 13 amino acids long. The V gene's germline CDR1 is SGDLS and CDR2 YYNGEE. V was shortened by 4 bases and J by 8 bases, with 13 bases between the two germline ends.

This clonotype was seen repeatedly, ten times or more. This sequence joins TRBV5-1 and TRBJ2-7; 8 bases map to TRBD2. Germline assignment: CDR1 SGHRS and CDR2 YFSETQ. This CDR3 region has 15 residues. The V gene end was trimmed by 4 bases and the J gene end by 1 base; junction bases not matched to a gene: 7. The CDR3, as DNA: TGCGCCAGCAGCCCCGGAGCTAGCGGGTCCTACGAGCAGTACTTC. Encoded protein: CASSPGASGSYEQYF. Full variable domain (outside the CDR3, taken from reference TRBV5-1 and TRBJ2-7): KAGVTQTPRYLIKTRGQQVTLSCSPISGHRSVSWYQQTPGQGLQFLFEYFSETQRNKGNFPGRFSGRQFSNSRSEMNVSTLELGDSALYLCASSPGASGSYEQYFGPGTRLTVT.

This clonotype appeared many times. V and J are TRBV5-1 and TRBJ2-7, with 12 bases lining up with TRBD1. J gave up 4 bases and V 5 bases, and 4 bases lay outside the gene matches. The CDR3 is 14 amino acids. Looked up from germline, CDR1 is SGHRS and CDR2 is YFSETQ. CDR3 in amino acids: CASRRDRGRYEQYF. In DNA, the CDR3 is TGCGCCAGCAGAAGGGACAGGGGGCGATACGAGCAGTACTTC. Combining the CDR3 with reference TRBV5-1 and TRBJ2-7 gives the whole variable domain KAGVTQTPRYLIKTRGQQVTLSCSPISGHRSVSWYQQTPGQGLQFLFEYFSETQRNKGNFPGRFSGRQFSNSRSEMNVSTLELGDSALYLCASRRDRGRYEQYFGPGTRLTVT.

This chain's CDR3 is CASRKEREIIDTQYF. The CDR3, as DNA: TGTGCCAGCAGGAAAGAGCGGGAGATCATAGATACGCAGTATTTT. The rearrangement links TRBV2 to TRBJ2-3; TRBD2 matches at 8 bases. The junction had 10 bases not matched to a gene; V was cut back by 6 bases and J by 5 bases. The CDR3 is made up of 15 amino acids. Germline CDR1 SNHLY, CDR2 FYNNEI.

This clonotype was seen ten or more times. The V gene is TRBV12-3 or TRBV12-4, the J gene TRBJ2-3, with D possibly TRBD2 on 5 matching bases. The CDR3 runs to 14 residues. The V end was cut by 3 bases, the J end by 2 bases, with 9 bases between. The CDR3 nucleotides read TGTGCCAGCAGTTTCTGGGAGATCACAGATACGCAGTATTTT. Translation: CASSFWEITDTQYF.

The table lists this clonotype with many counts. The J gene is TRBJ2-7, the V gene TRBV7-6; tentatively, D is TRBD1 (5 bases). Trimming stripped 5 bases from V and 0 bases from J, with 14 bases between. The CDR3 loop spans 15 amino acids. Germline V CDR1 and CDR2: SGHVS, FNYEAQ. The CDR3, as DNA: TGTGCCAGCAGCGTTGACAGTGGGATCTCCTACGAGCAGTACTTC. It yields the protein CASSVDSGISYEQYF.

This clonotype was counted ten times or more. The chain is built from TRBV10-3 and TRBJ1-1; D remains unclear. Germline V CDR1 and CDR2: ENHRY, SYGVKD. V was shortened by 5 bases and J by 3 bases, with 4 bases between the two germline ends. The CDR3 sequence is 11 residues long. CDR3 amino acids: CAISFDTEAFF. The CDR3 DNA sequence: TGTGCCATCAGTTTTGACACTGAAGCTTTCTTT.

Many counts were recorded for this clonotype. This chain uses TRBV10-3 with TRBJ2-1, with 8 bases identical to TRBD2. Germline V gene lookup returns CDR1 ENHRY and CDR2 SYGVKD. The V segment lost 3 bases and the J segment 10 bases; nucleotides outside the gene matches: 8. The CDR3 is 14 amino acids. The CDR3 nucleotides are TGTGCCATCAGTGACTTAGATACTAGCGGAGAGCAGTTCTTC. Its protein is CAISDLDTSGEQFF.

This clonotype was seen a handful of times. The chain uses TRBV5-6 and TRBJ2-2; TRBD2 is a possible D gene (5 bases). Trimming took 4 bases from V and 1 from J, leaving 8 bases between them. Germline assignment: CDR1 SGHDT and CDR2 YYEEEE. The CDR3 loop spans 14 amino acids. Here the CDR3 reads CASSPGMNTGELFF. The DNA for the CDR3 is TGTGCCAGCAGCCCCGGGATGAACACCGGGGAGCTGTTTTTT.

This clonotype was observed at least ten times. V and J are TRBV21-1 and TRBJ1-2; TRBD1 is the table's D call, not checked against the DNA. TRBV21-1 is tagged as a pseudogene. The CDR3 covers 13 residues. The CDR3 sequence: CASSKIRGSGYTF. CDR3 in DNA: TGTGCCAGCAGCAAAATCAGGGGTAGTGGCTACACCTTC.

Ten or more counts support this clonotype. CDR3 loop: CATQEKDSLNLANTGELFF. The CDR3 bases are TGTGCCACCCAAGAGAAGGACAGCTTAAACTTAGCGAACACCGGGGAGCTGTTTTTT. This chain links TRBV24-1 with TRBJ2-2; TRBD1 might be the D (6 bases). The CDR3 length is 19 residues. V lost 9 bases, J lost 0 bases, and 25 bases lay in between. Per germline, CDR1 KGHDR and CDR2 SFDVKD.

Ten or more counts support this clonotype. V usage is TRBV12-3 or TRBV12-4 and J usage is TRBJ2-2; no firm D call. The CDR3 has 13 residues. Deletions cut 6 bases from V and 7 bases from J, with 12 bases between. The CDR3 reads CASSASRSGELFF. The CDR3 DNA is TGTGCCAGCAGCGCTTCCAGGAGCGGGGAGCTGTTTTTT.

CDR3 nucleotides: TGCAGTGCTAGCGGGGACAGAACCTACGAGCAGTACTTC. Residues: CSASGDRTYEQYF. This chain links TRBV20-1 with TRBJ2-7; 7 bases map to TRBD1. The germline V gene encodes CDR1 DFQATT and CDR2 SNEGSKA (reference sequence). This CDR3 spans 13 amino acids. With V trimmed by 3 bases and J by 2 bases, 4 bases remained unmatched.

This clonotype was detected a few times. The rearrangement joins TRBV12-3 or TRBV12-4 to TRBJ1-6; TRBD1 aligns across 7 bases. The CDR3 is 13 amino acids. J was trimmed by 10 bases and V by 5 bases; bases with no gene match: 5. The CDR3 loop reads CASSEQGKSPLHF. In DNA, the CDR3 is TGTGCCAGCAGTGAACAGGGGAAGTCACCCCTCCACTTT.

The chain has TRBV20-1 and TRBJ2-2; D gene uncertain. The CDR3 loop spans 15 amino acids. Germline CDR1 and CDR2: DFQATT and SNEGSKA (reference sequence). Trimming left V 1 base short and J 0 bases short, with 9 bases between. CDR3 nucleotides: TGCAGTGCTAGAGTGCCACTGTCGAACACCGGGGAGCTGTTTTTT. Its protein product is CSARVPLSNTGELFF.